The rows below give T cell receptor beta chains drawn from one sample of a study of blood T cell repertoires in COVID-19. Measured with immunoSEQ multiplex PCR; TCRdb has only the in-frame clones, and not every one. Of 30,000 to 40,000 clones listed, around 74% are singletons. The material sequenced was peripheral blood. These receptors originate from a man in his 70s with COVID-19, enrolled during active disease. Each CDR3 is given without its conserved first and last residue. The D gene is left open where the match is weak. Clone size appears in some rows only: once, few, many, or a class for an expanded clone.

V: TRBV3-1/TRBV3-2; size: .; D: TRBD1; CDR3: ASSLGQSNQPQH
V: TRBV15; size: .; D: TRBD1; CDR3: ATSLDRVSSPLH
V: TRBV6-1; size: .; D: TRBD1; CDR3: ASSEFVGQGYANSPLH
V: TRBV10-2; size: few; D: TRBD2; CDR3: ASSGGLAQSSYNEQF
V: TRBV24-1; size: .; D: TRBD1; CDR3: ATSDLDRGHYGYT
V: TRBV18; size: many; D: .; CDR3: ASSPEQTGKGYGYT
V: TRBV20-1; size: .; D: .; CDR3: SAPGFTEAF
V: TRBV27; size: few; D: TRBD1; CDR3: ASSFTGTADNYGYT
V: TRBV19; size: few; D: TRBD2; CDR3: ASSILQTSGFYEQY
V: TRBV4-1; size: few; D: .; CDR3: ASSLHRDSYEQY
V: TRBV9; size: .; D: TRBD1; CDR3: ASSGHRGLRTEAF
V: TRBV28; size: .; D: .; CDR3: ASSLVPHPQENEQF
V: TRBV6-5; size: .; D: .; CDR3: ASSYDRRRREAF
V: TRBV4-2; size: many; D: TRBD1; CDR3: ASSAQGAIGTEAF
V: TRBV3-1/TRBV3-2; size: .; D: .; CDR3: ASSQSGTEAF
V: TRBV5-4; size: .; D: TRBD2; CDR3: ASSSSAGGSNEQF
V: TRBV27; size: .; D: .; CDR3: ASSFGGIGYEQY
V: TRBV18; size: .; D: TRBD1; CDR3: ASSPPMGTGWTKNIQY
V: TRBV14; size: .; D: .; CDR3: ASSQIGDNQPQH
V: TRBV19; size: .; D: TRBD1; CDR3: ASADRLNQPQH
V: TRBV18; size: few; D: TRBD1; CDR3: ASSPPGQGHQPQH
V: TRBV5-5; size: once; D: .; CDR3: ASSLRQAFTNYGYT
V: TRBV11-2; size: .; D: .; CDR3: ASSLVPGSYEQY
V: TRBV6-1; size: .; D: .; CDR3: ASSERLGGHLYGYT
V: TRBV6-4; size: few; D: TRBD1; CDR3: ASSDTGGLTDTQY
V: TRBV27; size: .; D: .; CDR3: ASSHRVGDYGYT
V: TRBV4-1; size: .; D: .; CDR3: ASSQRGNEQF
V: TRBV10-3; size: .; D: TRBD1; CDR3: ATRGQGTSTDTQY
V: TRBV11-2; size: few; D: TRBD1; CDR3: ASSPIRTGGDGYT
V: TRBV11-3; size: .; D: .; CDR3: ASSFRSTGAEAF
V: TRBV19; size: .; D: .; CDR3: ASSIRVDQPQH
V: TRBV5-8; size: .; D: .; CDR3: ASSNTYEQY
V: TRBV7-9; size: .; D: .; CDR3: ASSRQENQPQH
V: TRBV10-3; size: .; D: TRBD1; CDR3: AISGDRGISYEQY
V: TRBV18; size: .; D: TRBD2; CDR3: ASSPGLADNEQF
V: TRBV18; size: once; D: .; CDR3: ASSPMTSNTGELF
V: TRBV7-2; size: .; D: .; CDR3: ASSLAGSSSGNTIY
V: TRBV2; size: .; D: .; CDR3: ASSGRGANQPQH
V: TRBV7-9; size: .; D: .; CDR3: ASTSGGWGREQY
V: TRBV28; size: once; D: TRBD2; CDR3: ASSPGLADTDTQY
V: TRBV27; size: .; D: .; CDR3: ASSLSEVTGNQPQH
V: TRBV24-1; size: .; D: .; CDR3: ATSDTTNLGQPQH
V: TRBV7-9; size: .; D: .; CDR3: ASSHLRGGTENTIY
V: TRBV5-1; size: .; D: TRBD1; CDR3: ASSSGQGVSNEKLF
V: TRBV5-6; size: .; D: TRBD1; CDR3: ASSRMTGFSEQY
V: TRBV5-4; size: few; D: .; CDR3: ASSLGLAQADTQY
V: TRBV30; size: .; D: .; CDR3: AWSVHREGYT
V: TRBV16; size: .; D: .; CDR3: ASSQSDRNRGYGYT
V: TRBV5-1; size: .; D: .; CDR3: ASSLVRGGEGTDTQY
V: TRBV12-5; size: .; D: .; CDR3: ASALEIREQF
V: TRBV2; size: .; D: .; CDR3: ASRLTGPNEKLF
V: TRBV6-5; size: .; D: .; CDR3: ASRTVSNQPQH
V: TRBV29-1; size: .; D: TRBD1; CDR3: SVETRSGQGVFGTEAF
V: TRBV10-1; size: .; D: TRBD2; CDR3: ASSVQGLAGGGNEQF